This TCR beta chain was captured in a study of Graves' ophthalmopathy and Graves' hyperthyroidism. In its sample, this clonotype was seen many times. RNA transcripts served as template for amplifying TCR beta CDR3 sequences. The first-round RT-PCR employed HTBI primers together with the Qiagen OneStep RT-PCR kit. A multiplex PCR was then performed as the second round. MiXCR, run by TCRdb on the multiplex PCR reads, gives a single entry per CDR3 protein. Among under 800,000 distinct CDR3 sequences listed, 22% were seen once. The specimen sequenced was peripheral blood. The source is a woman aged 18-30 years with stable Graves' hyperthyroidism. Some clones in this sample may be carry-over from other donors' samples.

The CDR3 nucleotides are TGCAGTGCCAGACACTTGGGGGACACTGAAGCTTTCTTT. It translates to CSARHLGDTEAFF. This chain joins TRBV20-1 and TRBJ1-1; maybe TRBD1 (5 bases). Looked up from germline, CDR1 is DFQATT and CDR2 is SNEGSKA (reference sequence). Trimming took 6 bases from V and 3 from J, leaving 14 bases between them. The CDR3 totals 13 residues.